This TCR beta chain was found in a study of PD-L1 blockade in urothelial cancer. The wider study: In about 2014, patients got going on atezolizumab, taking 1,200 mg intravenously every 3 weeks. Blood drawn 3 weeks (second dose) and 6 weeks after treatment start was analyzed.

Germline V gene sequence: CDR1 SGHNT, CDR2 YYREEE (reference sequence). There are 16 residues in the CDR3. V trimming: 3 bases; J trimming: 4 bases; junction bases outside the gene matches: 6. Measured with immunoSEQ multiplex PCR; TCRdb has only the in-frame clones, and not every one. The sample includes around 80,000 clones, 75% to 95% seen only once; the top ten take about 0.94%. Time point noted: peripheral blood 6 weeks after treatment start. The patients' disease, urothelial carcinoma, was locally advanced or metastatic. The TCR originated in a woman of 80 years or more with urothelial cancer. Sequences were derived from PBMCs, sampled around atezolizumab (anti-PD-L1) treatment. The V gene is TRBV5-4, the J gene TRBJ2-1; 11 positions agree with TRBD2. DNA for the CDR3: TGTGCCAGCAGCTCGGTTAGCGGGAGGGAATACAATGAGCAGTTCTTC. It encodes CASSSVSGREYNEQFF.